The sequence of this TCR beta chain was determined in a study of metastatic and nonmetastatic thyroid tumors. On the study more broadly: Repertoire comparisons spanned blood and tumor or nodule tissue from malignant and benign thyroid patients.

Not a single patient had been given any form of treatment at any point before undergoing thyroid surgery. The CDR3 sequence is 13 residues long. Unmatched junction bases numbered 3, after V lost 5 bases and J lost 2 bases. Per germline, CDR1 SGHAT and CDR2 FQDESV (reference sequence). Study results and limitations: The study reportedly found significantly higher TCR beta diversity in malignant thyroid tumors than benign nodules, in blood and tumor.

As concerns this clone: The antigen is undetermined.

In the original workflow: Construction of a distant-metastasis classifier for papillary thyroid cancer relied on CDR3 differences across clinicopathological groups. TCRdb re-called the PCR reads via MiXCR. V and J calls and clone size were set by TCRdb, not the authors. The sample includes 4,500 to 5,500 clones, 28% of them seen just once. This sequence was found in a female donor with papillary thyroid cancer or a benign thyroid nodule (not recorded which). Some clones in this sample may be carry-over from other donors' samples. J is TRBJ2-7 and V is TRBV11-1; 7 positions agree with TRBD1. Material: adjacent normal tissue. The CDR3 region has the DNA TGTGCCAGCAGCCCGGACAGGACCTACGAGCAGTACTTC. Its protein product is CASSPDRTYEQYF.